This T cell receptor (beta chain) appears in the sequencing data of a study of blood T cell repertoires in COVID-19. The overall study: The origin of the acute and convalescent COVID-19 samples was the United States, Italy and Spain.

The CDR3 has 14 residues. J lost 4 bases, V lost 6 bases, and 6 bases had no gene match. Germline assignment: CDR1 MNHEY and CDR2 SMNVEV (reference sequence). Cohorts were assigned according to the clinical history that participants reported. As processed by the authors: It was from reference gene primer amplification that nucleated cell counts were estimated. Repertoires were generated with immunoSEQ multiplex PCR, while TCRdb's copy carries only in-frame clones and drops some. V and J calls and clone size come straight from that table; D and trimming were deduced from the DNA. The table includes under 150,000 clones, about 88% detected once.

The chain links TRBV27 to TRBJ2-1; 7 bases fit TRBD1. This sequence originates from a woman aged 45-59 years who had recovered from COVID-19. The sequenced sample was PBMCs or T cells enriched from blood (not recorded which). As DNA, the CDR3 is TGTGCCAGCAGCTCCGGGACAGTGTACAATGAGCAGTTCTTC. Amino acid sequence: CASSSGTVYNEQFF.